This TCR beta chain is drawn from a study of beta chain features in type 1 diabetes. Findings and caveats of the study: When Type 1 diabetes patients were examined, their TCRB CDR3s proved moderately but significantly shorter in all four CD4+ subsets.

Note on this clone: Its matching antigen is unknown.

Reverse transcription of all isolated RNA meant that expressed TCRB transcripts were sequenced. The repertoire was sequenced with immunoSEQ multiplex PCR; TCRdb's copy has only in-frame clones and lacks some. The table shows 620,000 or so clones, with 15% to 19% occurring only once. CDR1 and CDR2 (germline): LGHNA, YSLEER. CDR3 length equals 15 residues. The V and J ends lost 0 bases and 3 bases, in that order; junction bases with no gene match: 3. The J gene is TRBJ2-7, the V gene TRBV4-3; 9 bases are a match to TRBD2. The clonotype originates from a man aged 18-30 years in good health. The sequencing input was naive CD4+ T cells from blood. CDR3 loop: CASSQEWRGGYEQYF. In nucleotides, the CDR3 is TGCGCCAGCAGCCAAGAGTGGCGGGGGGGCTACGAGCAGTACTTC.